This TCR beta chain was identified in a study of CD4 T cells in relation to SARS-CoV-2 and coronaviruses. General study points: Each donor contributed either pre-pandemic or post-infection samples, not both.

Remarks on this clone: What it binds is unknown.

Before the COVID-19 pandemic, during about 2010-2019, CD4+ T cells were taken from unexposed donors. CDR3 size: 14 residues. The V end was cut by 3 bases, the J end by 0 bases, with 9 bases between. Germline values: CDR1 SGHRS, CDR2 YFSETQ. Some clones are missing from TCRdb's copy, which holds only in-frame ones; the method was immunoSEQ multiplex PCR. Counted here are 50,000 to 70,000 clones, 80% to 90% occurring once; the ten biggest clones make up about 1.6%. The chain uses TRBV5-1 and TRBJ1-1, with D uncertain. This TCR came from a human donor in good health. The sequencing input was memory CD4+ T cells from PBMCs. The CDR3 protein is CASSSLVLNTEAFF. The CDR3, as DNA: TGCGCCAGCAGCTCTTTAGTACTGAACACTGAAGCTTTCTTT.